This entry describes one T cell receptor (beta chain). Its target is unknown. This sample was taken from a study of cytomegalovirus exposure and HLA in healthy donors. Study-wide context: Researchers previously reported finding fewer than 140 million unique TCR beta sequences from around 200 million T cells. Counted in an early data release were about 85 million unique TCRs from HLA-typed donors. Study-level results: For presence/absence analyses, sequencing depth was assumed to be roughly uniform across donors.

Healthy bone marrow donors formed the donor group. PCR amplification relied on 60 Vbeta primers (plus 13 Jbeta primers). The table came from immunoSEQ multiplex PCR; TCRdb's copy has only in-frame clones and leaves some out. In total, the table holds around 100,000 clones. CDR1 is SGHTA and CDR2 is FQGNSA in the germline V gene. Trimming took 4 bases from V and 6 from J, leaving 9 bases between them. CDR3 size: 12 residues. The sequence was obtained from a man aged 35 to 55 in good health and CMV-seronegative. Material: PBMCs. The chain uses TRBV7-2 and TRBJ1-2; weak D call: TRBD1 (5 bases). The CDR3 protein is CASSYRGDGYTF. In nucleotides, the CDR3 is TGTGCCAGCAGCTATCGGGGGGATGGCTACACCTTC.